Shown below are 15 T cell receptor beta chains from a single sample sequenced in a study of blood T cell repertoires in COVID-19. Measured with immunoSEQ multiplex PCR; TCRdb has only the in-frame clones, and not every one. The top ten hold 1.5% to 2% of the sample, which has roughly 250,000 clones, around 84% seen once. The sample consisted of PBMCs or T cells enriched from blood (not recorded which). These receptors all stem from a woman aged 45 to 65 who had recovered from COVID-19.

The CDR3 DNA sequence: TGTGCCAGCAGCTTAGTGACTAGCGGGAGGGCCCTCGGGGAGACCCAGTACTTC. Encoded protein: CASSLVTSGRALGETQYF. The V gene is TRBV7-8, the J gene TRBJ2-5; 14 bases are a match to TRBD2. The CDR3 has 18 amino acids. Germline CDR1 is SGHVS and CDR2 is FQNEAQ. Trimming at V came to 1 base and at J to 5 bases, leaving 9 bases not matched to a gene.

The chain combines TRBV24-1 with TRBJ1-2; 10 bases match TRBD1. The CDR3 runs to 16 residues. CDR1 is KGHDR, CDR2 SFDVKD, per germline. J lost 4 bases, V lost 0 bases, and 4 bases had no gene match. The CDR3 DNA is TGTGCCACCAGTGATTTGCATTGGGACAGGGGCTATGGCTACACCTTC. This codes for CATSDLHWDRGYGYTF.

The rearrangement joins TRBV7-2 to TRBJ2-2; TRBD1 matches at 12 bases. CDR3 size: 17 residues. Per the germline V gene, CDR1 is SGHTA and CDR2 is FQGNSA. V was clipped by 5 bases and J by 7 bases; unmatched bases: 11. The DNA of the CDR3 is TGTGCCAGCAGCCCGCGTGGGACAGGGGGCGCGGGCGGGGAGCTGTTTTTT. Its translation: CASSPRGTGGAGGELFF. The variable domain in full, with the rest retrieved from reference TRBV7-2 and TRBJ2-2, is GAGVSQSPSNKVTEKGKDVELRCDPISGHTALYWYRQSLGQGLEFLIYFQGNSAPDKSGLPSDRFSAERTGGSVSTLTIQRTQQEDSAVYLCASSPRGTGGAGGELFFGEGSRLTVL.

The chain joins TRBV5-1 to TRBJ1-1, with no clear D. Trimming took off 1 base at V and 5 bases at J, with 12 bases between the two ends. Germline CDR1 reads SGHRS; CDR2 reads YFSETQ. This CDR3 region has 14 residues. The CDR3 here is CASSLTEPGTEAFF. The CDR3 region has the DNA TGCGCCAGCAGCTTGACCGAACCGGGGACTGAAGCTTTCTTT. Looking up the rest from reference TRBV5-1 and TRBJ1-1 gives the full variable domain: KAGVTQTPRYLIKTRGQQVTLSCSPISGHRSVSWYQQTPGQGLQFLFEYFSETQRNKGNFPGRFSGRQFSNSRSEMNVSTLELGDSALYLCASSLTEPGTEAFFGQGTRLTVV.

J is TRBJ2-3 and V is TRBV9, with 16 bases lining up with TRBD2. V was pared by 2 bases and J by 4 bases, with 1 base of the junction left unmatched. The CDR3 is 16 amino acids. The germline V gene encodes CDR1 SGDLS and CDR2 YYNGEE. CDR3 loop: CASSVGTSGRADTQYF. Here the CDR3 DNA reads TGTGCCAGCAGCGTCGGGACTAGCGGGAGGGCAGATACGCAGTATTTT.

The V and J genes are TRBV6-5 and TRBJ2-7; 8 bases line up with TRBD1. CDR1 is MNHEY and CDR2 is SVGAGI in the germline V gene. Trimming cost V 4 bases and J 1 base; bases outside gene matches: 6. The CDR3 contains 15 residues. The CDR3, as DNA: TGTGCCAGCAGTTTAGGTACAGGGGGATCCTACGAGCAGTACTTC. Its translation: CASSLGTGGSYEQYF.

The chain has TRBV19 and TRBJ1-1; possible D gene TRBD1, 5 bases. V lost 4 bases and J 0 bases, leaving 15 bases between the germline ends. Germline loops: CDR1 LNHDA, CDR2 SQIVND (reference sequence). The CDR3 extends over 16 amino acids. The CDR3 DNA follows: TGTGCCAGTAGTAAGGGACTTTTCATCATGAACACTGAAGCTTTCTTT. Translated, it gives CASSKGLFIMNTEAFF.

This clone was found a few times. The chain is built from TRBV4-2 and TRBJ2-1; 7 bases fit TRBD2. With V trimmed by 4 bases and J by 3 bases, 12 bases remained unmatched. CDR3 length: 17 amino acids. Germline V gives CDR1 LGHNA, CDR2 YNFKEQ. In DNA, the CDR3 is TGTGCCAGCAGCCGGGGGGTGAGCGGGAACCTCTACAATGAGCAGTTCTTC. This codes for CASSRGVSGNLYNEQFF.

The chain combines TRBV27 with TRBJ1-2; 8 bases are a match to TRBD1. This CDR3 comprises 15 residues. V dropped 5 bases and J dropped 6; count of bases not matched to a gene: 11. Looked up from germline, CDR1 is MNHEY and CDR2 is SMNVEV (reference sequence). This CDR3 is CASSPWDRMNDGYTF. CDR3 DNA sequence: TGTGCCAGCAGTCCTTGGGACAGGATGAACGATGGCTACACCTTC.

The CDR3 DNA reads TGTGCCAGCAGCACCCAGGGTGAGGACACCGGGGAGCTGTTTTTT. Residues: CASSTQGEDTGELFF. V usage is TRBV5-4 and J usage is TRBJ2-2; maybe TRBD1 (5 bases). The CDR3 spans 15 residues. V was trimmed by 4 bases and J by 3 bases, leaving 13 bases between them. The germline CDR1 and CDR2 sequences are SGHNT and YYREEE (reference sequence). The full variable domain, completed using reference TRBV5-4 and TRBJ2-2, is ETGVTQSPTHLIKTRGQQVTLRCSSQSGHNTVSWYQQALGQGPQFIFQYYREEENGRGNFPPRFSGLQFPNYSSELNVNALELDDSALYLCASSTQGEDTGELFFGEGSRLTVL.

V and J are TRBV2 and TRBJ1-2; TRBD1 agrees at 10 bases. V lost 5 bases, J lost 7 bases, and 7 bases stayed unmatched. CDR3 length: 14 residues. Germline V gene data show CDR1 as SNHLY and CDR2 as FYNNEI. Here the CDR3 DNA reads TGTGCCAGCAGTTCCGGGACAGGGGTATCTGGCTACACCTTC. It yields the protein CASSSGTGVSGYTF.

The rearrangement uses TRBV2 and TRBJ1-5; 7 nucleotides align to TRBD1. Germline lookup yields CDR1 SNHLY and CDR2 FYNNEI. The CDR3 is made up of 15 amino acids. V lost 5 bases and J lost 0; bases outside the gene matches: 4. CDR3 nucleotides: TGTGCCAGCAGTCCCTCAGGGGGTAGCAATCAGCCCCAGCATTTT. It encodes CASSPSGGSNQPQHF. Full variable domain (missing parts from reference TRBV2 and TRBJ1-5): EPEVTQTPSHQVTQMGQEVILRCVPISNHLYFYWYRQILGQKVEFLVSFYNNEISEKSEIFDDQFSVERPDGSNFTLKIRSTKLEDSAMYFCASSPSGGSNQPQHFGDGTRLSIL.

The rearrangement links TRBV5-1 to TRBJ2-1; TRBD1 matches at 10 bases. Per germline, CDR1 SGHRS and CDR2 YFSETQ. Trimming removed 5 bases from V and 8 bases from J; junction bases left unmatched: 13. The length of the CDR3 is 16 residues. CDR3 amino acids: CASRDRDRGLVYEQFF. The CDR3 bases are TGCGCCAGCAGGGACCGGGACAGGGGTTTGGTCTATGAGCAGTTCTTC.

With respect to this clone: Compared with germline, one end of the junction differs, possibly owing to a read error. This rearrangement joins TRBV7-9 to TRBJ1-1; weak D call: TRBD1 (5 bases). Germline CDR1 is SEHNR and CDR2 is FQNEAQ (reference sequence). The CDR3 sequence is 15 residues long. Here the CDR3 reads CASSLNPGLTYPRIF. CDR3 in DNA: TGTGCCAGCAGCTTAAACCCGGGACTCACGTATCCGAGGATCTTT.

The chain uses TRBV3-1 (or the pseudogene TRBV3-2) and TRBJ2-1, with unresolved D. Germline CDR1 LGHDT, CDR2 YNNKEL (reference sequence). V was clipped by 6 bases and J by 7 bases, with 16 bases between them. The CDR3 sequence is 14 residues long. The CDR3 loop is CASRNRPLTNEQFF. DNA for the CDR3: TGTGCCAGCAGAAATCGCCCCCTCACAAATGAGCAGTTCTTC.